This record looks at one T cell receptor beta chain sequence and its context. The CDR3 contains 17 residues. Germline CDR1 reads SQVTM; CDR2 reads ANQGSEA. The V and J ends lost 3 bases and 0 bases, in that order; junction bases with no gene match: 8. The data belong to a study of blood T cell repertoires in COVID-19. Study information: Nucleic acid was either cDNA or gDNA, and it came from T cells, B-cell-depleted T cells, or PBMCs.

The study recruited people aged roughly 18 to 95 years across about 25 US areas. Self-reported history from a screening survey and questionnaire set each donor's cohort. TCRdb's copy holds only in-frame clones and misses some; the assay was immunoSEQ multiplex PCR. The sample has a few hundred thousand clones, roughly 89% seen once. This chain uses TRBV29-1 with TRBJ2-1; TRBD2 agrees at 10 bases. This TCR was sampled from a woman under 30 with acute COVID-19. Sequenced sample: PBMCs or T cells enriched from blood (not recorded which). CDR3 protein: CSVDNSGRFSSYNEQFF. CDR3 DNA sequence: TGCAGCGTTGATAATAGCGGGAGGTTCAGCTCCTACAATGAGCAGTTCTTC.